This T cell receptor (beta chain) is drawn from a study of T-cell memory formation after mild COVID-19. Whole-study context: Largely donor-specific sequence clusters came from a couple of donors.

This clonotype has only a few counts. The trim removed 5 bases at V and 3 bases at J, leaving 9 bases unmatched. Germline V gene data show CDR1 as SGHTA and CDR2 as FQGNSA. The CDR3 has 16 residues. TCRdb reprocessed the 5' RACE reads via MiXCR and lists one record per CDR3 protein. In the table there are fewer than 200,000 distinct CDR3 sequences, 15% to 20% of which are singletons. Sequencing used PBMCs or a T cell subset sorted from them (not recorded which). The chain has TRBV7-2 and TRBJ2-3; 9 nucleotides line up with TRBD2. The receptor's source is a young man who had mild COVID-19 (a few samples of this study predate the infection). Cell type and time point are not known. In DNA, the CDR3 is TGTGCCAGCAGCACCCGTCTAGCGGGGATGACAGATACGCAGTATTTT. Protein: CASSTRLAGMTDTQYF.